These T cell receptor beta chains were read from a single sample in a study of OX40 agonist ivuxolimab in advanced cancers. This table comes from immunoSEQ multiplex PCR, and its TCRdb copy is limited to in-frame clones, with some not included. The table lists approximately 70,000 clones, 75% to 95% of them singletons, with more than 0.45% in the top ten. The sequencing here drew on CD4+ or CD8+ T cells sorted from blood, taken in a trial of the OX40 agonist ivuxolimab. The receptors were gathered from an adult with an advanced solid tumor such as melanoma, head and neck, liver or kidney cancer. Both conserved end residues are part of each CDR3. Fields, in order: V gene, clone size, D gene, J gene, CDR3 protein. A D gene is named only where the DNA matches it firmly. Size is omitted from some rows. Given values are once, few, many or a class for expanded clones.

>TRBV30|NA|NA|TRBJ1-5
CAWSTVSNQPQHF
>TRBV7-2|NA|TRBD1|TRBJ2-7
CASRPPTGLSSYEQYF
>TRBV9|NA|NA|TRBJ1-5
CASSVEGLINQPQHF
>TRBV5-7|NA|NA|TRBJ1-1
CASSLGRGRTEAFF
>TRBV4-2|NA|NA|TRBJ2-4
CASSQGRWTVQYF
>TRBV21-1|NA|NA|TRBJ2-5
CASSPKADETQYF
>TRBV28|once|TRBD1|TRBJ1-4
CASSLGQGATNEKLFF
>TRBV5-1|NA|NA|TRBJ2-3
CASSDRGGVFHTQYF
>TRBV28|NA|NA|TRBJ1-6
CASSLKREGSPLHF
>TRBV18|NA|TRBD2|TRBJ2-2
CASSPGTSGRSTGELFF
>TRBV19|NA|TRBD2|TRBJ2-5
CASTGLAKETQYF
>TRBV9|NA|NA|TRBJ2-7
CASSSGTVGSYEQYF